The rows below give T cell receptor beta chains drawn from one sample of a study of beta chain features in type 1 diabetes. Sequencing used immunoSEQ multiplex PCR; TCRdb keeps in-frame clones, though not all of them. Of roughly 300,000 clones listed, around 15% are singletons. Sequencing was done on a sample of central memory CD4+ T cells from blood. These receptors were obtained from a man aged 25 to 40 in good health. Both conserved end residues are trimmed from each CDR3. Where a row states a size, it is once, few, many or the class of an expanded clone; other rows omit it.

clone_size: few; j_call: TRBJ1-1; v_call: TRBV23-1; cdr3_aa: ASSQSPVLNTEAF
clone_size: few; j_call: TRBJ1-4; v_call: TRBV7-9; cdr3_aa: ASSLLGQANEKLF
clone_size: .; j_call: TRBJ2-4; v_call: TRBV4-3; cdr3_aa: ASSQTPVGKNIQY
clone_size: .; j_call: TRBJ1-4; v_call: TRBV29-1; cdr3_aa: SVEAHRAGDEKLF
clone_size: few; j_call: TRBJ2-1; v_call: TRBV9; cdr3_aa: ASSVLGGSYNEQF
clone_size: few; j_call: TRBJ1-1; v_call: TRBV7-2; cdr3_aa: ASSRGAGTEAF
clone_size: many; j_call: TRBJ2-2; v_call: TRBV14; cdr3_aa: ASSQLPNTGELF
clone_size: few; j_call: TRBJ2-3; v_call: TRBV5-8; cdr3_aa: ASSLRLAVPDTQY
clone_size: .; j_call: TRBJ1-6; v_call: TRBV7-2; cdr3_aa: ASSLGPYNSPLH
clone_size: .; j_call: TRBJ1-1; v_call: TRBV4-3; cdr3_aa: ASSQDGQGSEAF
clone_size: few; j_call: TRBJ2-1; v_call: TRBV7-2; cdr3_aa: ASRTSGSYNEQF
clone_size: .; j_call: TRBJ2-1; v_call: TRBV7-8; cdr3_aa: ASSPQPGTYNEQF
clone_size: few; j_call: TRBJ2-3; v_call: TRBV29-1; cdr3_aa: SVRQAGGTDTQY
clone_size: .; j_call: TRBJ2-4; v_call: TRBV5-6; cdr3_aa: ASSFLSLAGVVDIQY
clone_size: .; j_call: TRBJ2-7; v_call: TRBV6-1; cdr3_aa: AGGMSSYEQY
clone_size: few; j_call: TRBJ2-5; v_call: TRBV4-1; cdr3_aa: ASSLFGTGQETQY
clone_size: .; j_call: TRBJ2-2; v_call: TRBV15; cdr3_aa: ATSVGTAATGELF
clone_size: few; j_call: TRBJ2-6; v_call: TRBV27; cdr3_aa: ASSLGGGTGANVLT
clone_size: few; j_call: TRBJ2-1; v_call: TRBV18; cdr3_aa: ASSPDTVVGF
clone_size: .; j_call: TRBJ2-7; v_call: TRBV15; cdr3_aa: ATSRGGTSGTYEQY
clone_size: few; j_call: TRBJ1-2; v_call: TRBV4-3; cdr3_aa: ASSQEVLPGVYGYT
clone_size: .; j_call: TRBJ1-5; v_call: TRBV6-6; cdr3_aa: ASSRDSNQPQH
clone_size: many; j_call: TRBJ2-1; v_call: TRBV5-1; cdr3_aa: ASSLGGPGTRYNEQF
clone_size: .; j_call: TRBJ1-1; v_call: TRBV6-5; cdr3_aa: ASSSIQAGVEAF
clone_size: .; j_call: TRBJ2-5; v_call: TRBV18; cdr3_aa: ASSPSQGGETQY
clone_size: .; j_call: TRBJ2-7; v_call: TRBV11-2; cdr3_aa: ASSLARLSYEQY
clone_size: .; j_call: TRBJ1-2; v_call: TRBV5-4; cdr3_aa: ASSLRESGYT
clone_size: once; j_call: TRBJ1-3; v_call: TRBV6-5; cdr3_aa: ASSPGRVGNTIY
clone_size: .; j_call: TRBJ1-1; v_call: TRBV29-1; cdr3_aa: SFVGGNTEAF
clone_size: few; j_call: TRBJ2-2; v_call: TRBV11-2; cdr3_aa: ASSLGSGGARMF
clone_size: .; j_call: TRBJ1-1; v_call: TRBV5-6; cdr3_aa: ASSFDPRDTEAF
clone_size: few; j_call: TRBJ1-1; v_call: TRBV2; cdr3_aa: ASIRDTNTEAF
clone_size: few; j_call: TRBJ2-3; v_call: TRBV7-2; cdr3_aa: ASSLGSITSTDTQY
clone_size: many; j_call: TRBJ2-4; v_call: TRBV18; cdr3_aa: ASSPGLAGELN
clone_size: few; j_call: TRBJ1-1; v_call: TRBV29-1; cdr3_aa: SGQGGRDTEAF
clone_size: .; j_call: TRBJ2-7; v_call: TRBV11-2; cdr3_aa: ASSPGVGEQY
clone_size: .; j_call: TRBJ2-3; v_call: TRBV13; cdr3_aa: ATKSGSSTDTQY
clone_size: .; j_call: TRBJ2-6; v_call: TRBV7-9; cdr3_aa: ASIPGSGANVLT
clone_size: few; j_call: TRBJ1-1; v_call: TRBV11-2; cdr3_aa: ASSLGAGNTEAF
clone_size: .; j_call: TRBJ1-5; v_call: TRBV6-1; cdr3_aa: ASSESRISNQPQH
clone_size: .; j_call: TRBJ2-7; v_call: TRBV7-8; cdr3_aa: ASTVRGQDAYEQY
clone_size: .; j_call: TRBJ1-2; v_call: TRBV18; cdr3_aa: ASSPKVEASNYGYT
clone_size: .; j_call: TRBJ2-6; v_call: TRBV7-9; cdr3_aa: ASSLIRRTDSGANVLT
clone_size: .; j_call: TRBJ2-7; v_call: TRBV27; cdr3_aa: ASSLEGGYEQY
clone_size: .; j_call: TRBJ1-5; v_call: TRBV6-5; cdr3_aa: ASSFEGRGNQPQH
clone_size: many; j_call: TRBJ2-2; v_call: TRBV4-3; cdr3_aa: ASSPTGTGRVLEGLF
clone_size: few; j_call: TRBJ1-4; v_call: TRBV9; cdr3_aa: ASSVGASGEKLF
clone_size: .; j_call: TRBJ2-3; v_call: TRBV6-5; cdr3_aa: ASRRRGEAADTQY
clone_size: few; j_call: TRBJ2-2; v_call: TRBV11-2; cdr3_aa: ASSSYQGMAGELF
clone_size: .; j_call: TRBJ2-7; v_call: TRBV27; cdr3_aa: ASTRGPSSYEQY
clone_size: .; j_call: TRBJ2-3; v_call: TRBV4-1; cdr3_aa: ASSQQSLATSTDTQY
clone_size: few; j_call: TRBJ1-4; v_call: TRBV7-2; cdr3_aa: ASSSNRGRLEKLF
clone_size: .; j_call: TRBJ1-2; v_call: TRBV7-2; cdr3_aa: ASSLETGLRNYGYT
clone_size: few; j_call: TRBJ1-1; v_call: TRBV2; cdr3_aa: ASSVQRFEAF
clone_size: few; j_call: TRBJ2-4; v_call: TRBV6-5; cdr3_aa: ASSYRGNIQY
clone_size: .; j_call: TRBJ1-1; v_call: TRBV7-8; cdr3_aa: ASSNDGNTEAF
clone_size: few; j_call: TRBJ2-5; v_call: TRBV6-6; cdr3_aa: ASSLTETTQETQY
clone_size: few; j_call: TRBJ2-3; v_call: TRBV2; cdr3_aa: ASRSGRAPSSKDTQY
clone_size: .; j_call: TRBJ1-5; v_call: TRBV12-5; cdr3_aa: ASGPDRLHQPQH
clone_size: few; j_call: TRBJ1-1; v_call: TRBV25-1; cdr3_aa: ASSDFNILGGDTEAF